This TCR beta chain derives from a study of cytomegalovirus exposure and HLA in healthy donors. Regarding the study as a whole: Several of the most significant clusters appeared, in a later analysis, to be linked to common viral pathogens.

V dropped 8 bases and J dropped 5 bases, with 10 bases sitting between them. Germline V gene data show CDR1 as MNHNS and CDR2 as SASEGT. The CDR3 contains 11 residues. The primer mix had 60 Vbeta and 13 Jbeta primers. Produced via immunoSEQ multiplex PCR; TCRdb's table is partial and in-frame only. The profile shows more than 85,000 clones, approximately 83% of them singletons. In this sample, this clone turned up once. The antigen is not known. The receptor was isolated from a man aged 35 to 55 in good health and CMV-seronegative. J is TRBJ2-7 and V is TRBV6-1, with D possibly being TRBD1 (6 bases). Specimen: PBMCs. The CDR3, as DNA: TGTGCCAGCCGGACAGTTCACGAGCAGTACTTC. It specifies CASRTVHEQYF.